The clone carrying this T cell receptor (beta chain) has at least ten counts. This sample was taken from a study of human T cells and chemical hapten exposure. Individual cDNA molecules in this library carried unique molecular identifiers. TCRdb re-derived calls from the RACE reads in MiXCR, one entry per CDR3 protein. This table has 40,000 to 50,000 distinct CDR3 sequences, 3.5% to 4% appearing once. Time point defined: patch test 1, 2 weeks after DPC sensitization. Described treatment: therapeutic diphenylcyclopropenone sensitization with weekly scalp DPC. Total RNA was isolated from unfractionated whole blood. After removal of 3 bases from V and 0 bases from J, the junction contained 2 bases not matched to a gene. Germline values: CDR1 DFQATT, CDR2 SNEGSKA (reference sequence). This CDR3 has 15 amino acids.

Sequenced material: whole blood, taken in connection with sensitization to the hapten diphenylcyclopropenone (DPC). The V gene is TRBV20-1, the J gene TRBJ2-3, with TRBD2 identical over 11 bases. The sequence came from a man aged 50-59 years with alopecia areata. Some clones in this sample may be carry-over from other donors' samples. In DNA, the CDR3 is TGCAGTGCTAGGGGACTAGCGGCTAGCACAGATACGCAGTATTTT. Its translation is CSARGLAASTDTQYF.